This T cell receptor (beta chain) appears in the sequencing data of a study of shared clonotypes between healthy human individuals. Note on this clone: Its antigen is undetermined.

The table came from immunoSEQ multiplex PCR; TCRdb's copy has only in-frame clones and leaves some out. The sample lists hundreds of thousands of clones, about 96% occurring once. Germline V gene sequence: CDR1 DFQATT, CDR2 SNEGSKA (reference sequence). The CDR3 runs to 11 residues. With 0 bases removed from V and 5 bases from J, the gap between germline ends came to 4 bases. Regarding the study as a whole: Several donors held about 5.1% of naive CD4 clonotypes in common. What rarefaction showed was incomplete sorted-subset sequencing despite large depth. An effect of sequencing depth on clonotype sharing among donors was expected.

CD8 cells classed as naive were CD45RO-negative and positively selected for CCR7, excluding terminally differentiated effector memory CD45RA+ cells. Donors were Caucasian adults residing in Nashville, Tennessee, USA. Material for sequencing was naive CD8+ T cells sorted from blood. The sequence was collected from a woman younger than 45 in good health. J is TRBJ2-5 and V is TRBV20-1; D is unresolved. CDR3 loop: CSARELETQYF. CDR3 in DNA: TGCAGTGCTAGAGAACTGGAGACCCAGTACTTC.